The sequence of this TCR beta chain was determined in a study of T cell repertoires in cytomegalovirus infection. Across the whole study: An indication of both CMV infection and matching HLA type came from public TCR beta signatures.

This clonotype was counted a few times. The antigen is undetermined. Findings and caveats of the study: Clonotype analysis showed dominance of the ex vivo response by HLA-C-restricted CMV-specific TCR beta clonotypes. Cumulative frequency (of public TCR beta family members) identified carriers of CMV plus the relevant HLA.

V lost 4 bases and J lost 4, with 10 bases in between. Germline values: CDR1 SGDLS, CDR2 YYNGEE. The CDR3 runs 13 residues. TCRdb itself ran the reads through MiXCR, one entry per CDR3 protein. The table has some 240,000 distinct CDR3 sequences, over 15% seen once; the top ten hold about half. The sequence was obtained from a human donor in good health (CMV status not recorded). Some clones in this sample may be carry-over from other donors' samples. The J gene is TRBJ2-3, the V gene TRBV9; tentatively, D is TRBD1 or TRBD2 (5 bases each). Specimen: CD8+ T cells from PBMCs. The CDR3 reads CASSLGTPDTQYF. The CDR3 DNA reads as TGTGCCAGCAGCTTAGGGACCCCAGATACGCAGTATTTT.